This T cell receptor beta chain was captured by sequencing in a study of brain T cells in children with intractable seizures. Study-wide findings and caveats: Clones missing pre-surgery may reflect undersampling of that blood sample. HCMV serostatus was not known, and viral specificity came from CDR3 similarity only.

The table came from immunoSEQ multiplex PCR; TCRdb's copy has only in-frame clones and leaves some out. The sample holds 110,000 or so clones, 85% to 95% seen once. In regard to this clone: What it recognizes is unknown.

Surgery cases with the highest brain T cell transcript signatures were chosen for sequencing. Pre-surgery treatment included at least one anti-epileptic drug. From germline, CDR1 is MNHNS and CDR2 SASEGT. Trimming removed 1 base at V and 4 bases at J, with 13 bases between. The CDR3 has 15 residues. V is TRBV6-1 and J is TRBJ2-5, with unresolved D. The input for sequencing was peripheral blood, taken at surgery. This clonotype was sampled from a boy younger than two with hemimegalencephaly and intractable seizures. CDR3 amino acids: CASSEVAWVRETQYF. The CDR3 DNA sequence: TGTGCCAGCAGTGAAGTTGCTTGGGTCCGAGAGACCCAGTACTTC.